The 27 T cell receptor beta chains listed next were all sequenced from one sample in a study of cytomegalovirus exposure and HLA in healthy donors. Use of 60 Vbeta and 13 Jbeta primers characterized the PCR. Generated by immunoSEQ multiplex PCR, the TCRdb table keeps only in-frame clones and is missing some. Of 130,000 to 150,000 clones in the sample, 72% were seen once. The sample comprised PBMCs. These receptors were collected from a man in his forties in good health and CMV-seronegative.

This clone has a single count. Here the CDR3 reads CASSLGTGVGNTIYF. The CDR3 DNA follows: TGTGCCAGCAGCTTAGGGACAGGGGTTGGAAACACCATATATTTT. V and J are TRBV5-4 and TRBJ1-3; 10 bases match TRBD1. V was pared by 2 bases and J by 3 bases, with 2 bases of the junction left unmatched. The CDR3 has 15 amino acids. Germline V gene data show CDR1 as SGHNT and CDR2 as YYREEE (reference sequence).

The chain employs TRBV30 and TRBJ2-5, with 13 positions matching TRBD2. From germline, CDR1 is GTSNPN and CDR2 SVGIG (reference sequence). The CDR3 extends over 16 amino acids. Losses at the gene ends were 3 bases for V and 11 bases for J; bases not matched to a gene: 15. The CDR3: CAWSRRTSGRLGGQYF. In DNA, the CDR3 is TGTGCCTGGAGCCGTCGGACTAGCGGGAGATTAGGGGGGCAGTACTTC.

This clone has a handful of counts. The CDR3 DNA reads as TGTGCCAGCAGCTTAGATAGCTCTGGGGCCAACGTCCTGACTTTC. Its protein is CASSLDSSGANVLTF. This sequence joins TRBV7-3 and TRBJ2-6; the D is unclear. This CDR3 spans 15 amino acids. Germline V gene sequence: CDR1 SGHTA, CDR2 FQGTGA. Trimming took 2 bases from V and 0 from J, leaving 5 bases between them. The whole variable domain, remainder taken from reference TRBV7-3 and TRBJ2-6, is GAGVSQTPSNKVTEKGKYVELRCDPISGHTALYWYRQSLGQGPEFLIYFQGTGAADDSGLPNDRFFAVRPEGSVSTLKIQRTERGDSAVYLCASSLDSSGANVLTFGAGSRLTVL.

The rearrangement joins TRBV6-1 to TRBJ2-5; possible D gene TRBD2, 7 bases. The germline V gene encodes CDR1 MNHNS and CDR2 SASEGT. V gave up 4 bases and J gave up 2 bases, with 17 bases separating them. The CDR3 covers 16 residues. As DNA, the CDR3 is TGTGCCAGCAGTGTAGATCGGGGGGCCTATCAAGAGACCCAGTACTTC. Protein sequence: CASSVDRGAYQETQYF.

The chain employs TRBV6-5 and TRBJ2-7, with D unclear. This CDR3 spans 13 amino acids. Per germline, CDR1 MNHEY and CDR2 SVGAGI. V lost 10 bases and J 2 bases, leaving 15 bases between the germline ends. The CDR3 nucleotides read TGTGCCACCAAAAATGCCTTAGCCTACGAGCAGTACTTC. It specifies CATKNALAYEQYF.

The V and J genes are TRBV9 and TRBJ2-5, with 7 bases lining up with TRBD2. Germline trimming cut 3 bases from V and 5 bases from J; bases unmatched to any gene: 4. From germline, CDR1 is SGDLS and CDR2 YYNGEE. The CDR3 totals 13 residues. The CDR3 sequence is CASSGLAQETQYF. Here the CDR3 DNA reads TGTGCCAGCAGCGGACTAGCTCAGGAGACCCAGTACTTC.

CDR3 protein: CASSGGLAGTYSYNEQFF. DNA of the CDR3: TGTGCCAGCAGTGGGGGACTAGCGGGGACATACTCCTACAATGAGCAGTTCTTC. This rearrangement joins TRBV2 to TRBJ2-1, with 13 nucleotides matching TRBD2. CDR1 SNHLY and CDR2 FYNNEI come from the germline V gene. With 4 bases clipped from V and 0 bases from J, the junction kept 6 bases outside the gene matches. The CDR3 has 18 residues.

This sequence joins TRBV15 and TRBJ2-5, with a weak D call TRBD1 (6 bases). This CDR3 region has 15 residues. Germline assignment: CDR1 LNHNV and CDR2 YYDKDF (reference sequence). With 1 base removed from V and 4 bases from J, the gap between germline ends came to 13 bases. For the CDR3, the DNA is TGTGCCACCAGCAGAGGGCAGGGGTGGGCAGAGACCCAGTACTTC. It encodes CATSRGQGWAETQYF.

This clone has just one count. The chain carries TRBV2 and TRBJ1-1, with TRBD1 as a possible D gene (5 bases). Trimming pared 3 bases from V and 7 bases from J, leaving 15 bases between. This CDR3 is 14 amino acids long. Per the germline V gene, CDR1 is SNHLY and CDR2 is FYNNEI. The CDR3 nucleotides are TGTGCCAGCAGTGATGGTCAGGGTCTGAATGAAGCTTTCTTT. Its protein is CASSDGQGLNEAFF.

This rearrangement joins TRBV30 to TRBJ2-2; 11 bases map to TRBD2. The germline gives CDR1 GTSNPN, CDR2 SVGIG (reference sequence). Unmatched junction bases numbered 0, after V lost 0 bases and J lost 3 bases. The CDR3 loop spans 15 amino acids. CDR3 bases: TGTGCCTGGAGTGTACTAGCGGGAGACACCGGGGAGCTGTTTTTT. Its protein product is CAWSVLAGDTGELFF.

V and J are TRBV7-6 and TRBJ2-7; a possible D gene is TRBD1 (6 bases). The CDR3 covers 15 residues. V was cut by 0 bases and J by 0 bases, with 9 bases left in between. The V gene's germline CDR1 is SGHVS and CDR2 FNYEAQ. DNA of the CDR3: TGTGCCAGCAGCTTAGCCGAGACAGGCTCCTACGAGCAGTACTTC. This sequence encodes CASSLAETGSYEQYF.

The chain joins TRBV5-1 to TRBJ1-3; TRBD1 matches 7 bases. Germline loops: CDR1 SGHRS, CDR2 YFSETQ. V shed 0 bases and J 3 bases; nucleotides not matched to a gene: 3. The CDR3 covers 15 residues. CDR3 coding DNA: TGCGCCAGCAGCTTGGTGACAGGGAGTGGAAACACCATATATTTT. It encodes CASSLVTGSGNTIYF.

The chain links TRBV18 to TRBJ2-2; D ambiguous. The CDR3 is 16 residues long. The germline gives CDR1 KGHSH, CDR2 LQKENI. V was clipped by 3 bases and J by 0 bases, with 11 bases between them. This CDR3 is CASSPQYNANTGELFF. For the CDR3, the DNA is TGTGCCAGCTCACCGCAGTACAACGCGAACACCGGGGAGCTGTTTTTT.

The chain couples TRBV18 to TRBJ2-1; TRBD2 matches at 9 bases. Germline V gene sequence: CDR1 KGHSH, CDR2 LQKENI. The CDR3 is 17 residues long. V lost 3 bases, J lost 5 bases, and 11 bases stayed unmatched. CDR3 sequence reads: CASSPRPEREVNNEQFF. CDR3 DNA sequence: TGTGCCAGCTCACCCCGTCCAGAGCGGGAGGTCAACAATGAGCAGTTCTTC.

The chain is built from TRBV9 and TRBJ1-4; D gene unclear. CDR1 is SGDLS, CDR2 YYNGEE, per germline. V was shortened by 0 bases and J by 1 base, with 10 bases between the two germline ends. The CDR3 is 16 amino acids. The CDR3 sequence: CASSVDHPGTNEKLFF. CDR3 in DNA: TGTGCCAGCAGCGTAGACCACCCAGGAACTAATGAAAAACTGTTTTTT.

This rearrangement joins TRBV19 to TRBJ2-7, with 10 bases that match TRBD2. Germline-derived CDR1 and CDR2 are LNHDA and SQIVND (reference sequence). CDR3 length: 14 residues. The trim removed 3 bases at V and 6 bases at J, leaving 5 bases unmatched. The CDR3 nucleotides are TGTGCCAGTAGTATTCTAGCGGGAGAATCCGAGCAGTACTTC. As protein: CASSILAGESEQYF.

The chain joins TRBV5-1 to TRBJ2-3; 8 positions agree with TRBD2. CDR1 SGHRS and CDR2 YFSETQ come from the germline V gene. There are 16 residues in the CDR3. With 0 bases clipped from V and 2 bases from J, the junction kept 5 bases outside the gene matches. CDR3 sequence reads: CASSLDGGAHTDTQYF. The DNA for the CDR3 is TGCGCCAGCAGCTTGGACGGGGGGGCCCACACAGATACGCAGTATTTT.

This clone showed up just a few times. The chain combines TRBV7-2 with TRBJ2-7, with D possibly TRBD1 on 6 matching bases. Trimming took off 5 bases at V and 3 bases at J, with 20 bases between the two ends. From germline, CDR1 is SGHTA and CDR2 FQGNSA. The CDR3 totals 16 residues. This chain's CDR3 is CASSITGSTRHYEQYF. The CDR3 DNA follows: TGTGCCAGCAGCATAACAGGGTCAACAAGACACTACGAGCAGTACTTC.

The genes are TRBV19 and TRBJ1-2; tentatively, D is TRBD1 (5 bases). CDR3 length: 13 residues. With 1 base removed from V and 7 bases from J, the gap between germline ends came to 10 bases. CDR1 and CDR2 from the germline V gene are LNHDA and SQIVND (reference sequence). As DNA, the CDR3 is TGTGCCAGTAGTATAGGCGGCGACAGTGGCTACACCTTC. Protein: CASSIGGDSGYTF.

The chain is built from TRBV5-4 and TRBJ2-7, with 8 bases identical to TRBD1. The CDR3 length is 15 residues. V gave up 4 bases and J gave up 4 bases; unmatched junction bases: 10. Germline V gene sequence: CDR1 SGHNT, CDR2 YYREEE (reference sequence). The CDR3 coding sequence is TGTGCCAGCAGCCAAGGACAGGGCCGGGGGTACGAGCAGTACTTC. Translated, it gives CASSQGQGRGYEQYF.

This clone was seen a single time. This sample also contains other DNA sequences that code for the same CDR3. The chain has TRBV9 and TRBJ1-1; 8 bases align to TRBD1. This CDR3 is 13 amino acids long. From germline, CDR1 is SGDLS and CDR2 YYNGEE. V shed 3 bases and J 3 bases; nucleotides not matched to a gene: 1. CDR3 protein: CASSAGQDTEAFF. The CDR3, as DNA: TGTGCCAGCAGCGCGGGACAGGACACTGAAGCTTTCTTT.

Comments on this clone: Its ends do not fully match the called genes, so a read error is possible. DNA for the CDR3: TGCACCAGCAGCTTGAAGGGGAATGAGCAGTTCTTC. Protein: CTSSLKGNEQFF. This rearrangement joins TRBV5-1 to TRBJ2-1, with D perhaps matching TRBD1 (5 bases). CDR3 length equals 12 residues. The germline gives CDR1 SGHRS, CDR2 YFSETQ.

The chain recombines TRBV5-1 with TRBJ1-5; tentative D call: TRBD1 (6 bases). The CDR3 runs to 15 residues. Trimming cost V 0 bases and J 2 bases, with 9 bases left between them. Germline values: CDR1 SGHRS, CDR2 YFSETQ. The CDR3 DNA is TGCGCCAGCAGCTTGGAAGGGGGAGGCAATCAGCCCCAGCATTTT. It yields the protein CASSLEGGGNQPQHF.

This clone has a handful of counts. As DNA, the CDR3 is TGTGCCAGCTCACCGGCGCAAGAGCGGCCCCAGCATTTT. It yields the protein CASSPAQERPQHF. V usage is TRBV18 and J usage is TRBJ1-5; D is undetermined. This CDR3 comprises 13 residues. The ends were cut back, 3 bases at V and 9 bases at J, with 12 bases in the middle. Germline-derived CDR1 and CDR2 are KGHSH and LQKENI.

The V gene is TRBV14, the J gene TRBJ1-1; D ambiguous. The CDR3 is made up of 12 amino acids. The ends were cut back, 4 bases at V and 11 bases at J, with 14 bases in the middle. The V gene's germline CDR1 is SGHDN and CDR2 FVKESK. Here the CDR3 DNA reads TGTGCCAGCAGCCCCGGAGGCAGGAATGCTTTCTTT. Translating it yields CASSPGGRNAFF.

The chain couples TRBV28 to TRBJ2-5, with 7 bases matching TRBD2. The germline V gene has CDR1 MDHEN and CDR2 SYDVKM. This CDR3 comprises 15 residues. J lost 2 bases, V lost 5 bases, and 8 bases had no gene match. The CDR3 nucleotides are TGTGCCAGCAGTCCCGTAGGACTAGTTCAAGAGACCCAGTACTTC. As protein: CASSPVGLVQETQYF.

The chain links TRBV10-3 to TRBJ2-3; 11 positions agree with TRBD2. The CDR3 totals 15 residues. Germline CDR1 is ENHRY and CDR2 is SYGVKD. The V gene end was trimmed by 10 bases and the J gene end by 1 base; junction bases not matched to a gene: 7. CDR3 amino acids: CATGLAGGRTDTQYF. The CDR3 nucleotides are TGTGCCACCGGTTTAGCGGGAGGGCGCACAGATACGCAGTATTTT.